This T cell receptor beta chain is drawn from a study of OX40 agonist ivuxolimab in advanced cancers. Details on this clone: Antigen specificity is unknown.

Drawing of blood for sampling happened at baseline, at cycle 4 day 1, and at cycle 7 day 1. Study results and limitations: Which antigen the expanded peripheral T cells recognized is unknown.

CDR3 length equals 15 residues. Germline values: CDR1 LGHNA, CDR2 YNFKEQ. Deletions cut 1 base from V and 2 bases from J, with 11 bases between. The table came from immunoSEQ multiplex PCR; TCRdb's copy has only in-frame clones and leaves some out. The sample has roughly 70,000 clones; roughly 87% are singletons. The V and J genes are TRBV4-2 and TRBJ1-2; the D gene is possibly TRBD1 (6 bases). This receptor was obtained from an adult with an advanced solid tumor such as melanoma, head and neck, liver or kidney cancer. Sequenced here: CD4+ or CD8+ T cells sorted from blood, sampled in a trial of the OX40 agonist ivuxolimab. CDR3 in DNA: TGTGCCAGCAGCCAAGCCGGGGGGCTAAACTATGGCTACACCTTC. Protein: CASSQAGGLNYGYTF.